The 31 T cell receptor beta chains presented below share a single source sample, sequenced in a study of cytomegalovirus exposure and HLA in healthy donors. The PCR contained 60 Vbeta and 13 Jbeta primers. TCRdb's table, derived via immunoSEQ multiplex PCR, lists solely in-frame clones and lacks some. The sample shows under 100,000 clones, 63% of them seen only once. Source material: PBMCs. The receptors derive from a woman aged 40-49 years in good health and CMV-seropositive.

This sequence joins TRBV28 and TRBJ1-1, with D uncertain. This CDR3 comprises 12 residues. The V end lost 6 bases, the J end lost 4 bases, and 9 bases lay between the germline ends. Per germline, CDR1 MDHEN and CDR2 SYDVKM. The CDR3, as DNA: TGTGCCAGCAGCTCCGGGAGCACTGAAGCTTTCTTT. It yields the protein CASSSGSTEAFF.

The sample holds a few counts of this clone. The rearrangement links TRBV18 to TRBJ1-2; TRBD1 might be the D (5 bases). The CDR3 runs to 16 residues. Germline values: CDR1 KGHSH, CDR2 LQKENI. Trimming removed 1 base from V and 8 bases from J, with 20 bases in between. The CDR3 DNA follows: TGTGCCAGCTCACCACGGGATCAAGACAGCAGCAGCGGCTACACCTTC. Amino acids: CASSPRDQDSSSGYTF.

V is TRBV5-1 and J is TRBJ1-5; TRBD1 matches at 9 bases. The V gene end was trimmed by 4 bases and the J gene end by 3 bases; junction bases not matched to a gene: 5. Germline V gene data show CDR1 as SGHRS and CDR2 as YFSETQ. The CDR3 spans 15 residues. The CDR3 DNA sequence: TGCGCCAGCAGCCCACAGGGGGCAACCAATCAGCCCCAGCATTTT. Translation: CASSPQGATNQPQHF.

The chain joins TRBV28 to TRBJ2-3, with a possible D match to TRBD2 (6 bases). CDR3 length: 15 amino acids. V dropped 3 bases and J dropped 6 bases, with 16 bases sitting between them. CDR1 is MDHEN and CDR2 is SYDVKM in the germline V gene. The CDR3 reads CASSLGQRVGDTQYF. The DNA of the CDR3 is TGTGCCAGCAGTTTGGGTCAGCGGGTGGGGGATACGCAGTATTTT.

V is TRBV4-3 and J is TRBJ2-1, with 9 nucleotides matching TRBD2. Looked up from germline, CDR1 is LGHNA and CDR2 is YSLEER. This CDR3 spans 16 amino acids. V trimming: 4 bases; J trimming: 4 bases; junction bases outside the gene matches: 8. The CDR3, as DNA: TGCGCCAGCAGCCCCTACCCCAGCGGGGGGTACAATGAGCAGTTCTTC. Residues: CASSPYPSGGYNEQFF.

The gene calls are TRBV5-4 and TRBJ2-1; possibly TRBD2 for D (6 bases). Per germline, CDR1 SGHNT and CDR2 YYREEE (reference sequence). The length of the CDR3 is 13 residues. Trimming removed 4 bases at V and 10 bases at J, with 15 bases between. The CDR3 nucleotides are TGTGCCAGCAGCAACGTACTAGCACGAGAGCAGTTCTTC. Amino acid sequence: CASSNVLAREQFF. The full variable domain, its missing parts supplied by reference TRBV5-4 and TRBJ2-1, is ETGVTQSPTHLIKTRGQQVTLRCSSQSGHNTVSWYQQALGQGPQFIFQYYREEENGRGNFPPRFSGLQFPNYSSELNVNALELDDSALYLCASSNVLAREQFFGPGTRLTVL.

The chain joins TRBV15 to TRBJ1-4; 8 bases fit TRBD1. The CDR3 sequence is 15 residues long. After removal of 5 bases from V and 0 bases from J, the junction contained 2 bases not matched to a gene. The germline CDR1 and CDR2 sequences are LNHNV and YYDKDF (reference sequence). The CDR3 loop is CATSADRATNEKLFF. In DNA form, the CDR3 reads TGTGCCACCAGCGCGGACAGGGCAACTAATGAAAAACTGTTTTTT.

This clone was detected only a few times. The V gene is TRBV9, the J gene TRBJ2-1, with TRBD1 matching over 10 bases. V dropped 0 bases and J dropped 6; count of bases not matched to a gene: 18. The CDR3 has 20 amino acids. The V gene's germline CDR1 is SGDLS and CDR2 YYNGEE. The CDR3 sequence is CASSVGGQGGLGVPGNEQFF. The CDR3 DNA reads as TGTGCCAGCAGCGTAGGCGGACAGGGGGGACTAGGAGTACCCGGCAATGAGCAGTTCTTC.

A few counts support this clone. This sequence joins TRBV7-8 and TRBJ1-4; TRBD1 aligns across 7 bases. This CDR3 region has 13 residues. The germline V gene encodes CDR1 SGHVS and CDR2 FQNEAQ. Trimming cost V 5 bases and J 9 bases; bases outside gene matches: 6. DNA for the CDR3: TGTGCCAGCAGCCCGGGGACAGCTAAAAAACTGTTTTTT. Translated, it gives CASSPGTAKKLFF.

J is TRBJ2-7 and V is TRBV19; D is possibly TRBD2 (5 bases). CDR1 LNHDA and CDR2 SQIVND come from the germline V gene (reference sequence). The CDR3 has 15 residues. The germline V and J ends were trimmed by 2 bases and 3 bases, with 14 bases remaining between them. Written as DNA, the CDR3 is TGTGCCAGTAGTATACTCCCCGGGGAAATCTACGAGCAGTACTTC. Its translation is CASSILPGEIYEQYF.

V and J are TRBV27 and TRBJ1-1, with 7 bases lining up with TRBD1. With 8 bases clipped from V and 7 bases from J, the junction kept 7 bases outside the gene matches. The CDR3 spans 12 residues. Germline V gives CDR1 MNHEY, CDR2 SMNVEV (reference sequence). The CDR3 protein is CASFDRANEAFF. In nucleotides, the CDR3 is TGTGCCAGCTTTGACAGGGCGAATGAAGCTTTCTTT.

The V call is TRBV5-8, the J call TRBJ1-4, with 8 bases fitting TRBD1. The J segment lost 7 bases and the V segment lost 4 bases, leaving 6 bases of the junction unmatched. Germline V CDR1 and CDR2: SGHTS, YDEGEE. This CDR3 contains 14 residues. Here the CDR3 reads CASSPDRVREKLFF. CDR3 in DNA: TGTGCCAGCAGCCCGGACAGGGTCCGTGAAAAACTGTTTTTT.

This clone came up once. This chain connects TRBV7-9 to TRBJ2-2; TRBD1 matches 9 bases. There are 16 residues in the CDR3. V was pared by 6 bases and J by 6 bases, with 11 bases of the junction left unmatched. Germline V gene lookup returns CDR1 SEHNR and CDR2 FQNEAQ (reference sequence). CDR3 residues: CASRTTGGREAGELFF. The CDR3 DNA is TGTGCCAGCAGGACAACAGGGGGCCGAGAGGCCGGGGAGCTGTTTTTT.

The V and J genes are TRBV7-2 and TRBJ1-1; 9 nucleotides agree with TRBD1. The ends lost 5 bases at V and 11 bases at J; junction bases unmatched: 12. Per germline, CDR1 SGHTA and CDR2 FQGNSA. The CDR3 contains 14 residues. CDR3 bases: TGTGCCAGCAGCAACTCAGACAGGGGGATGAGGGCTTTCTTT. Encoded protein: CASSNSDRGMRAFF.

This chain connects TRBV5-1 to TRBJ2-7; 14 bases fit TRBD2. Germline trimming cut 2 bases from V and 6 bases from J; bases unmatched to any gene: 4. The germline V gene has CDR1 SGHRS and CDR2 YFSETQ. The CDR3 consists of 15 residues. The CDR3 sequence is CASSLDGTSGSEQYF. CDR3 DNA: TGCGCCAGCAGCTTAGACGGGACTAGCGGGAGCGAGCAGTACTTC.

This chain links TRBV7-9 with TRBJ1-1; no definite D call. Trimming removed 5 bases at V and 8 bases at J, with 21 bases between. Germline V CDR1 and CDR2: SEHNR, FQNEAQ (reference sequence). CDR3 size: 15 residues. The CDR3 DNA follows: TGTGCCAGCAGCGAAACCCGCTTAGTGGTAACGGAAGCTTTCTTT. The encoded protein is CASSETRLVVTEAFF.

This chain uses TRBV9 with TRBJ2-1; D is perhaps TRBD2 (6 bases). Germline CDR1 is SGDLS and CDR2 is YYNGEE. This CDR3 has 17 residues. The ends were cut back, 3 bases at V and 8 bases at J, with 24 bases in the middle. In DNA, the CDR3 is TGTGCCAGCAGCGATCGACTTTATGTGACGGGAGTCTATGAGCAGTTCTTC. Translated, it gives CASSDRLYVTGVYEQFF.

The gene calls are TRBV6-5 and TRBJ2-6; D is unclear. Germline values: CDR1 MNHEY, CDR2 SVGAGI. This CDR3 spans 13 amino acids. V dropped 3 bases and J dropped 3 bases, with 3 bases sitting between them. The CDR3 loop reads CASSYYGANVLTF. The CDR3 DNA follows: TGTGCCAGCAGTTATTATGGGGCCAACGTCCTGACTTTC.

CDR3: CASRGRVASTDTQYF. Here the CDR3 DNA reads TGTGCCAGCAGGGGCAGGGTAGCTAGCACAGATACGCAGTATTTT. The chain carries TRBV27 and TRBJ2-3, with a tentative D call TRBD1 (5 bases). Germline CDR1 MNHEY, CDR2 SMNVEV (reference sequence). The V end lost 6 bases, the J end lost 0 bases, and 13 bases lay between the germline ends. The CDR3 spans 15 residues.

This clone was detected a few times. This chain connects TRBV7-2 to TRBJ2-5; 7 bases match TRBD1. V lost 1 base and J lost 7; bases outside the gene matches: 6. CDR3 size: 14 residues. CDR1 and CDR2 from the germline V gene are SGHTA and FQGNSA. The CDR3 is CASSLETGLGTQYF. In DNA, the CDR3 is TGTGCCAGCAGCTTAGAGACAGGGTTGGGGACCCAGTACTTC. Supplemented by reference TRBV7-2 and TRBJ2-5, the full variable domain reads GAGVSQSPSNKVTEKGKDVELRCDPISGHTALYWYRQSLGQGLEFLIYFQGNSAPDKSGLPSDRFSAERTGGSVSTLTIQRTQQEDSAVYLCASSLETGLGTQYFGPGTRLLVL.

This clone showed up just a few times. In the same sample, other DNA sequences code for this CDR3. This chain links TRBV9 with TRBJ1-3, with no clear D. Looked up from germline, CDR1 is SGDLS and CDR2 is YYNGEE. The V gene lost 2 bases and the J gene lost 9 bases, with 12 bases spanning the gap. The CDR3 length is 13 residues. Here the CDR3 DNA reads TGTGCCAGCAGCGTGGGAGACGGATCCACCATATATTTT. Amino acids: CASSVGDGSTIYF.

The V call is TRBV4-2, the J call TRBJ2-7; 7 bases agree with TRBD2. J was trimmed by 4 bases and V by 0 bases; bases with no gene match: 6. CDR1 is LGHNA, CDR2 YNFKEQ, per germline. There are 15 residues in the CDR3. The CDR3 loop reads CASSQDRGRVYEQYF. DNA for the CDR3: TGTGCCAGCAGCCAAGATCGTGGGAGGGTTTACGAGCAGTACTTC.

In this sample, this clone turned up a few times. This CDR3 reads CASSLRAGGPDEQFF. CDR3 nucleotides: TGTGCCAGCAGCTTAAGAGCGGGAGGGCCCGATGAGCAGTTCTTC. V usage is TRBV7-2 and J usage is TRBJ2-1; 10 positions agree with TRBD2. V shed 2 bases and J 8 bases; nucleotides not matched to a gene: 6. Germline V gives CDR1 SGHTA, CDR2 FQGNSA. The CDR3 is made up of 15 amino acids.

This clone was seen a single time. V and J are TRBV19 and TRBJ2-3, with TRBD2 matching 8 bases. Trimming cost V 8 bases and J 2 bases; bases outside gene matches: 3. This CDR3 has 13 amino acids. The V gene's germline CDR1 is LNHDA and CDR2 SQIVND (reference sequence). The CDR3 reads CASGAGVTDTQYF. The CDR3, as DNA: TGTGCCAGTGGAGCGGGAGTCACAGATACGCAGTATTTT. Full variable domain (outside the CDR3, taken from reference TRBV19 and TRBJ2-3): DGGITQSPKYLFRKEGQNVTLSCEQNLNHDAMYWYRQDPGQGLRLIYYSQIVNDFQKGDIAEGYSVSREKKESFPLTVTSAQKNPTAFYLCASGAGVTDTQYFGPGTRLTVL.

On this clone itself: Within the sample, other DNA sequences also encode this same CDR3. The V call is TRBV27, the J call TRBJ2-7, with D perhaps TRBD1 (5 bases). Trimming took 3 bases from V and 3 from J, leaving 9 bases between them. This CDR3 has 13 amino acids. Germline V gene lookup returns CDR1 MNHEY and CDR2 SMNVEV (reference sequence). The CDR3 is CASSFSQGYEQYF. The DNA of the CDR3 is TGTGCCAGCAGTTTCAGTCAGGGCTACGAGCAGTACTTC.

J is TRBJ2-7 and V is TRBV27, with 8 bases lining up with TRBD1. The length of the CDR3 is 13 residues. Germline assignment: CDR1 MNHEY and CDR2 SMNVEV (reference sequence). J lost 2 bases, V lost 6 bases, and 3 bases had no gene match. As DNA, the CDR3 is TGTGCCAGCAGGGCAGGGGGCCCCTACGAGCAGTACTTC. It is translated as CASRAGGPYEQYF.

The V and J genes are TRBV5-4 and TRBJ2-2; a possible D gene is TRBD1 (6 bases). Germline CDR1 reads SGHNT; CDR2 reads YYREEE (reference sequence). V gave up 0 bases and J gave up 2 bases, with 11 bases separating them. The CDR3 is 16 residues long. Written as DNA, the CDR3 is TGTGCCAGCAGCTTGGCTAGGGGGACCAACACCGGGGAGCTGTTTTTT. Translated: CASSLARGTNTGELFF.

This chain links TRBV29-1 with TRBJ2-1; D ambiguous. Trimming took off 5 bases at V and 6 bases at J, with 11 bases between the two ends. The CDR3 runs to 12 residues. Germline values: CDR1 SQVTM, CDR2 ANQGSEA. CDR3: CSVIRVFNEQFF. CDR3 in DNA: TGCAGCGTTATTCGGGTATTCAATGAGCAGTTCTTC.

The chain joins TRBV6-1 to TRBJ1-4, with D perhaps matching TRBD1 (5 bases). Germline lookup yields CDR1 MNHNS and CDR2 SASEGT. The V gene lost 1 base and the J gene lost 0 bases, with 9 bases spanning the gap. The length of the CDR3 is 16 residues. Written as DNA, the CDR3 is TGTGCCAGCAGTGAAGGGACACCTACAACTAATGAAAAACTGTTTTTT. It codes for CASSEGTPTTNEKLFF.

The table lists this clone with a few counts. The chain's CDR3 is CAWRSGTSSYNEQFF. CDR3 coding DNA: TGTGCCTGGAGGAGCGGGACAAGCTCCTACAATGAGCAGTTCTTC. This chain joins TRBV30 and TRBJ2-1; tentatively, D is TRBD2 (7 bases). This CDR3 has 15 amino acids. V lost 3 bases and J 0 bases, leaving 12 bases between the germline ends. Germline lookup yields CDR1 GTSNPN and CDR2 SVGIG (reference sequence).

The CDR3 coding sequence is TGTGCCAGCGGTATAACAGGGGGGGACACAGATACGCAGTATTTT. It translates to CASGITGGDTDTQYF. This chain links TRBV7-2 with TRBJ2-3, with D possibly matching TRBD1 (8 bases). The germline V gene has CDR1 SGHTA and CDR2 FQGNSA. The V end was cut by 8 bases, the J end by 2 bases, with 17 bases between. The CDR3 has 15 residues.